This TCR beta chain originates from a study of neurological immune-mediated disorders. Time point specified: longitudinal time-point 3. PBMCs stored at -80 C, 2 million in total, were the source of the unsorted libraries. The CDR3 has 14 residues. Trimming at V came to 5 bases and at J to 5 bases, leaving 7 bases not matched to a gene. Germline loops: CDR1 LGHDT, CDR2 YNNKEL (reference sequence). Using its own MiXCR run on the 5' RACE reads, TCRdb lists one record per CDR3 protein. The sample contains 53,000 or so distinct CDR3 sequences, more than 7% of which appear only once. In its sample, this clonotype was seen many times.

This TCR was recovered from a woman in her thirties or forties in good health. This sequence joins TRBV3-1 and TRBJ1-1; 8 bases fit TRBD1. Material for sequencing was PBMCs. The CDR3 DNA is TGTGCCAGCAGCGGGACAGGCAGGGGGACTGAAGCTTTCTTT. It encodes CASSGTGRGTEAFF. Supplemented by reference TRBV3-1 and TRBJ1-1, the full variable domain reads DTAVSQTPKYLVTQMGNDKSIKCEQNLGHDTMYWYKQDSKKFLKIMFSYNNKELIINETVPNRFSPKSPDKAHLNLHINSLELGDSAVYFCASSGTGRGTEAFFGQGTRLTVV.